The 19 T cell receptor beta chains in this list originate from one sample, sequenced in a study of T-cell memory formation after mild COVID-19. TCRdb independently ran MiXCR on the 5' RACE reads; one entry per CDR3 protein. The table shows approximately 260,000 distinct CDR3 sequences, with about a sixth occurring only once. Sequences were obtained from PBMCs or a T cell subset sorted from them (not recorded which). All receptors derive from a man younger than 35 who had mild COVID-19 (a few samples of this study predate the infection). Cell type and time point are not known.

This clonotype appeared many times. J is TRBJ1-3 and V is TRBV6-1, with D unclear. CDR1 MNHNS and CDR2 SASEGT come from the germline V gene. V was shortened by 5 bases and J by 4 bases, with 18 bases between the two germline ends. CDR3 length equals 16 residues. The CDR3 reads CASSRQEVASGNTIYF. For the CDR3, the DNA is TGTGCCAGCAGTCGCCAGGAGGTCGCGTCCGGAAACACCATATATTTT.

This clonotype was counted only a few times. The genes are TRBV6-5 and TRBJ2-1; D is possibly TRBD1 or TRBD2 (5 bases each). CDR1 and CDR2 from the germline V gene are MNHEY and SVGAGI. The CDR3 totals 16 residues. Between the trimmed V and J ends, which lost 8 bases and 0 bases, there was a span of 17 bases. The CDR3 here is CASRGAGVFSYNEQFF. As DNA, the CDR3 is TGTGCCAGCCGAGGGGCCGGGGTTTTCTCCTACAATGAGCAGTTCTTC.

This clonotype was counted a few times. CDR3 nucleotide sequence: TGCAGCCCTAACAGTGGGGAGCAGTTCTTC. This translates into CSPNSGEQFF. The gene calls are TRBV20-1 and TRBJ2-1; unclear D gene. The CDR3 length is 10 residues. Germline V gene data show CDR1 as DFQATT and CDR2 as SNEGSKA (reference sequence).

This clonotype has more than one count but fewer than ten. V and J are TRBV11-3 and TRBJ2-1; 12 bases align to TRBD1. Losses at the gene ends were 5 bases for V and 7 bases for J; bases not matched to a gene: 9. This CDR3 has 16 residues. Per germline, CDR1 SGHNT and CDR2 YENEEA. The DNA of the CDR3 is TGTGCCAGCAGCGCGAGGGGACAGGGGGCCAGAAATGAGCAGTTCTTC. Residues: CASSARGQGARNEQFF.

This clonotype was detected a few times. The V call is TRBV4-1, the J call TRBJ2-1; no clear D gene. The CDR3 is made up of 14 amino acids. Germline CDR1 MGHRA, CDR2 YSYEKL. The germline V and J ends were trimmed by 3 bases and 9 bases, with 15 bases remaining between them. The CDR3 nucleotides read TGCGCCAGCAGCCACGCGTACAACCAAGGTGAGCAGTTCTTC. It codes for CASSHAYNQGEQFF.

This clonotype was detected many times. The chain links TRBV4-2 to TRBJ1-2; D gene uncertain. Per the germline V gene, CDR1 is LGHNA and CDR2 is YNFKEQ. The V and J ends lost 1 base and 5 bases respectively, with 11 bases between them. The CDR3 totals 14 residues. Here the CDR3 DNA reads TGTGCCAGCAGCCAAGGGCCGCTTGGGTATGGCTACACCTTC. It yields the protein CASSQGPLGYGYTF.

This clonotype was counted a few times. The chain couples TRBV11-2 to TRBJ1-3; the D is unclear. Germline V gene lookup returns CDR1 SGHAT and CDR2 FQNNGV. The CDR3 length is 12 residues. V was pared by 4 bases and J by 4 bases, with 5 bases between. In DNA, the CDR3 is TGTGCCAGCAGCTCCCAGGGAAACACCATATATTTT. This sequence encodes CASSSQGNTIYF.

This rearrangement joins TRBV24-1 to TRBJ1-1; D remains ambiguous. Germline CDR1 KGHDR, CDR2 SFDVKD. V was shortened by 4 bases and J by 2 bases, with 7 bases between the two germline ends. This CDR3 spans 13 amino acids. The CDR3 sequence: CATSDATNTEAFF. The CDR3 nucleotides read TGTGCCACCAGTGACGCGACAAACACTGAAGCTTTCTTT.

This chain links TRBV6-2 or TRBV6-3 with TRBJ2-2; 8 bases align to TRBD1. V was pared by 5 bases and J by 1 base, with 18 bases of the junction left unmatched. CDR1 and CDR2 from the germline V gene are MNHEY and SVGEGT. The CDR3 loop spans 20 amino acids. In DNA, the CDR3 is TGTGCCAGCAGTCCTCACCTTCACGACAGGGGCGGTTTGAACACCGGGGAGCTGTTTTTT. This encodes CASSPHLHDRGGLNTGELFF.

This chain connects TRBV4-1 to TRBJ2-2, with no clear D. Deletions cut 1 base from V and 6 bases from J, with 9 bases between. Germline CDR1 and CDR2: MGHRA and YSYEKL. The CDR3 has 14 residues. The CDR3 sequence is CASSQVSPAGELFF. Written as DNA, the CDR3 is TGCGCCAGCAGCCAAGTATCGCCCGCCGGGGAGCTGTTTTTT.

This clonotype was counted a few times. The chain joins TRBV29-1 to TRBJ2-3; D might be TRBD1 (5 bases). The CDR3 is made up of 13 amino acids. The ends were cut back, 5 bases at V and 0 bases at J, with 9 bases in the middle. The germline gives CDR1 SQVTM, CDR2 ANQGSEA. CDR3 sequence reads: CSVKAGSTDTQYF. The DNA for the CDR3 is TGCAGCGTTAAAGCAGGGAGCACAGATACGCAGTATTTT.

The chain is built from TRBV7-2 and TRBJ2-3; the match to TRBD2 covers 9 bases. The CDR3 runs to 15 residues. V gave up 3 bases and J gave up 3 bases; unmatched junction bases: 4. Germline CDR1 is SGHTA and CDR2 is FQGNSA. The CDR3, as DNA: TGTGCCAGCAGCTTTAGCGGGAGAGTTACAGATACGCAGTATTTT. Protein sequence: CASSFSGRVTDTQYF.

Here the CDR3 reads CASSYDRGGYTF. In DNA form, the CDR3 reads TGTGCCAGCAGTTACGACAGGGGCGGCTACACCTTC. The chain combines TRBV6-6 with TRBJ1-2, with 8 nucleotides matching TRBD1. Germline-derived CDR1 and CDR2 are MNHNY and SVGAGI (reference sequence). V was clipped by 2 bases and J by 8 bases; unmatched bases: 1. There are 12 residues in the CDR3.

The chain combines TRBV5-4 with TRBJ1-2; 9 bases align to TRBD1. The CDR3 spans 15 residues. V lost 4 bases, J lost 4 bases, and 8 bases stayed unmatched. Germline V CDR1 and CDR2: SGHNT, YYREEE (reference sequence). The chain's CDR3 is CASSVVPGQGYGYTF. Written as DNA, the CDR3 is TGTGCCAGCAGCGTGGTTCCGGGACAGGGCTATGGCTACACCTTC.

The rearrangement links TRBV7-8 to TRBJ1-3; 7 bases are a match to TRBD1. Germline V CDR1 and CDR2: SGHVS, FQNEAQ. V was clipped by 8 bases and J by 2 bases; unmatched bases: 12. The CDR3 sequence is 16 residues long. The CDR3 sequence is CASSGEGASTGNTIYF. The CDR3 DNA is TGTGCCAGCTCGGGCGAGGGGGCATCTACTGGAAACACCATATATTTT.

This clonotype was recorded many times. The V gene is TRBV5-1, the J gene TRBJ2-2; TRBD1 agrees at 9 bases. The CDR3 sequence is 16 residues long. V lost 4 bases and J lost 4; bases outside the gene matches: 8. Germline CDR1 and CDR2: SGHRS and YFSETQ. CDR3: CASSAWTGAGTGELFF. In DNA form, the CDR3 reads TGCGCCAGCAGCGCGTGGACAGGGGCTGGCACCGGGGAGCTGTTTTTT.

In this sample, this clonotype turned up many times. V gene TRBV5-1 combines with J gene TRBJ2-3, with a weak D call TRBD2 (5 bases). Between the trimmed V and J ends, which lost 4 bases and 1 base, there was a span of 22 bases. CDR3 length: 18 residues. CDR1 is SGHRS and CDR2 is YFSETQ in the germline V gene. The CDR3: CASSAFGPRNGGTDTQYF. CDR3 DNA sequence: TGCGCCAGCAGCGCCTTCGGTCCACGCAACGGGGGCACAGATACGCAGTATTTT. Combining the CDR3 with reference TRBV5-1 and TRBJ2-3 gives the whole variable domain KAGVTQTPRYLIKTRGQQVTLSCSPISGHRSVSWYQQTPGQGLQFLFEYFSETQRNKGNFPGRFSGRQFSNSRSEMNVSTLELGDSALYLCASSAFGPRNGGTDTQYFGPGTRLTVL.

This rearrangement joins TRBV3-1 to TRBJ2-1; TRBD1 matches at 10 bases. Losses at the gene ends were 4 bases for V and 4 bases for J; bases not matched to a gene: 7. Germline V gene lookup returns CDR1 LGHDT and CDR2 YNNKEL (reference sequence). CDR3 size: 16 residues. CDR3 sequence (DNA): TGTGCCAGCAGCCCCCGCGACAGGGGGCTTTACAATGAGCAGTTCTTC. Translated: CASSPRDRGLYNEQFF.

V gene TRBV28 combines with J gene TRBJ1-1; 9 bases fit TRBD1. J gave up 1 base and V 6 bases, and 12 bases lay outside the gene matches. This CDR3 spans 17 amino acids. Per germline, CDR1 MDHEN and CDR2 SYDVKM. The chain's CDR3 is CASSPLTQGARNTEAFF. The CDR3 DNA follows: TGTGCCAGCAGCCCACTAACACAGGGGGCGAGGAACACTGAAGCTTTCTTT.